This T cell receptor (beta chain) was sequenced in a study of OX40 agonist ivuxolimab in advanced cancers. For the wider study: Ivuxolimab was a fully human IgG2 agonistic monoclonal antibody targeting the costimulatory receptor OX40 (CD134). Intravenous ivuxolimab was administered to patients every 2 weeks at six dose levels: 0.01, 0.1, 0.3, 1.5, 3 and 10 mg/kg. Of the roughly 52 dose-escalation patients, hepatocellular carcinoma was present in around 20, melanoma in approximately 15, renal cell carcinoma in 9 and head and neck cancer in 9. A male proportion of 70% to 90% and a mean age of about 60 years, ranging from roughly 20 to 80, were recorded for the dose-escalation cohort. Patients were allowed to have had prior anti-PD-1, anti-PD-L1 or anti-CTLA-4 therapy, and 40% to 45% of the dose-escalation patients had previously received checkpoint inhibitors. Partial responses occurred in three dose-escalation patients: two with cutaneous melanoma and one with hepatocellular carcinoma. Peripheral TCRbeta sequencing aimed to test whether ivuxolimab altered TCR sequence diversity and caused clonal T-cell expansion. The paper describes the monotherapy dose-escalation part (N ≈ 51 patients) of the phase I trial of ivuxolimab. Broad study findings and their caveats: Which antigens the clonally expanded peripheral T cells were specific for was not determined. After ivuxolimab, CD8+ T cells had more expanded clones than CD4+ T cells on average. Partial responders in the 0.1-3.0 mg/kg groups had among the lowest normalized peripheral clonal expansion, especially among CD8+ T cells. At doses from 0.1 to 3.0 mg/kg, clonal expansion was seen in both CD4+ and CD8+ blood T cells between baseline and week 6. Low levels of normalized T-cell clonal expansion were also seen in some nonresponding patients.

Patients with a history of autoimmune disease or receiving systemic immunosuppression were excluded from the trial. Peripheral blood for TCR sequencing was collected from all dose cohorts at baseline, on cycle 4 day 1, and on cycle 7 day 1. The samples were drawn from a first-in-human, open-label, multicenter phase I dose-escalation trial of ivuxolimab. Adults with locally advanced or metastatic melanoma, renal cell, hepatocellular, or head and neck squamous cell carcinoma were enrolled in the trial. Before TCR sequencing, CD4+ and CD8+ T cells were separately sorted from peripheral blood. About this clone itself: Its specific antigen is unknown. Base qualities are missing; no much larger clone stands one base away.

To sequence the TCRbeta CDR3 region, genomic DNA was isolated from the sorted cells. TCRbeta CDR3 regions were sequenced using the immunoSEQ Assay. What TCRdb holds here is the immuneACCESS table cut down to in-frame rearrangements. Part of the clones is not present; checked against another copy, under half of the missing clones reflect an unresolved V gene, and the others are unexplained. Present in this sample are 50,000 or so clones, 80% to 90% of which were seen just once. Around 6.4% of the sample rests with the top ten. Sample: CD4+ or CD8+ T cells sorted from blood, taken in a trial of the OX40 agonist ivuxolimab. The receptor's source is an adult with an advanced solid tumor such as melanoma, head and neck, liver or kidney cancer.

The DNA reads as follows: TGTGCCAGCAGCCAATTACAGGGGGCCGGGACAGATACGCAGTATTTT. Its translation reads: CASSQLQGAGTDTQYF. The sequence links TRBV7-6 to TRBJ2-3, and 9 junctional nucleotides match TRBD1. V has 5 bases trimmed and J has 3 bases trimmed; junction bases matching no gene number 9. From the cysteine through the phenylalanine, the CDR3 covers 16 amino acids. The DNA shown is the 48-base CDR3, in frame from base 1. According to the germline V gene, CDR1 reads SGHVS and CDR2 reads FNYEAQ.